This TCR beta chain was obtained from a study of PD-1 blockade in classical Hodgkin lymphoma. About this clone itself: Its antigen is undetermined.

Study-level findings and limits: Repertoire differences lack defined causes, possibly disease activity or prior therapy. The study reported lower baseline TCR diversity in newly diagnosed patients than in healthy donors.

The CDR3 totals 16 residues. Trimming stripped 0 bases from V and 3 bases from J, with 14 bases between. The germline gives CDR1 SGHRS, CDR2 YFSETQ. The repertoire was sequenced with immunoSEQ multiplex PCR; TCRdb's copy has only in-frame clones and lacks some. The repertoire holds some 70,000 clones, with over 90% as singletons. Described time point: newly diagnosed, previously untreated cHL patient sample. Untreated, newly diagnosed classical Hodgkin lymphoma PBMCs were used for comparison. The sequence came from a human donor with classical Hodgkin lymphoma. Input material: peripheral blood mononuclear cells (PBMCs). The rearrangement joins TRBV5-1 to TRBJ2-3; D is perhaps TRBD1 (5 bases). The CDR3 sequence is CASSLEGREWTDTQYF. The CDR3 DNA reads TGCGCCAGCAGCTTGGAAGGCAGGGAATGGACAGATACGCAGTATTTT.